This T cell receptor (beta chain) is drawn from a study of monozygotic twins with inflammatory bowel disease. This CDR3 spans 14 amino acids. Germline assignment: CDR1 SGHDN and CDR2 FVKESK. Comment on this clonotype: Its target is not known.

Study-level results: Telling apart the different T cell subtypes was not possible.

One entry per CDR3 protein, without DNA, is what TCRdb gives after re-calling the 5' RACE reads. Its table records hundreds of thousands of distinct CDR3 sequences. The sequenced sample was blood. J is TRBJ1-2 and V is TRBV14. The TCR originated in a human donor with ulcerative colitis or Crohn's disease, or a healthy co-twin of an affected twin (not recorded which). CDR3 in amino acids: CASSQEGILYGYTF.